This T cell receptor (beta chain) was found in a study of T cell responses to AZD1222 COVID-19 vaccine. With regard to this clone: Its antigen is undetermined.

Data came from immunoSEQ multiplex PCR; TCRdb stores just in-frame clones and leaves some out. The table has some 160,000 clones, around 94% seen once; the top ten hold 0.7% to 0.9%. The study, taken as a whole, reports: Spike-spanning, vaccine-associated CD4 TCRs were dominant at 160-218 and 743-854.

This CDR3 has 13 residues. Germline assignment: CDR1 MDHEN and CDR2 SYDVKM. Trimming removed 4 bases from V and 5 bases from J, with 8 bases in between. The clonotype was recovered from an adult in good health. The chain employs TRBV28 and TRBJ1-4; D perhaps matches TRBD1 (6 bases). Sequences were derived from peripheral blood, sampled on day 0 of AZD1222 vaccination. The chain's CDR3 is CASSWDINEKLFF. In DNA form, the CDR3 reads TGTGCCAGCAGTTGGGACATAAATGAAAAACTGTTTTTT.